Listed below are T cell receptor beta chains from one sample, sequenced in a study of type 1 and type 2 diabetes patients. MiXCR was run by TCRdb on the multiplex PCR reads, yielding one entry per CDR3 protein. The sample carries more than 250,000 distinct CDR3 sequences, around 47% recorded once. Source material: peripheral blood mononuclear cells (PBMCs). Every receptor here comes from a man aged 18 to 35 with type 2 diabetes. CDR3s leave out the opening cysteine and the closing phenylalanine or tryptophan.

J gene: TRBJ1-2; V gene: TRBV19; CDR3 protein: ASSKIGETNYGYT
J gene: TRBJ2-1; V gene: TRBV5-6; CDR3 protein: ASSLGVRSSYNEQF
J gene: TRBJ2-7; V gene: TRBV7-2; CDR3 protein: ASSLIGSGQTGEQY
J gene: TRBJ2-2; V gene: TRBV10-3; CDR3 protein: AISGASGRFHTGELF
J gene: TRBJ2-2; V gene: TRBV6-5; CDR3 protein: ASSYWPPGEGTGELF
J gene: TRBJ2-3; V gene: TRBV7-8; CDR3 protein: ASSLRGVADTQY
J gene: TRBJ2-3; V gene: TRBV2; CDR3 protein: ASNPGSSTDTQY
J gene: TRBJ2-7; V gene: TRBV7-8; CDR3 protein: ASSLDAGGYEQY
J gene: TRBJ2-7; V gene: TRBV15; CDR3 protein: ATSRDTYEQY
J gene: TRBJ1-1; V gene: TRBV20-1; CDR3 protein: SASLMPRNTEAF
J gene: TRBJ2-4; V gene: TRBV20-1; CDR3 protein: SASGGGDIQY
J gene: TRBJ2-7; V gene: TRBV7-2; CDR3 protein: ASSSRNREQY
J gene: TRBJ2-1; V gene: TRBV12-5; CDR3 protein: ASGLTAYNEQF
J gene: TRBJ2-7; V gene: TRBV28; CDR3 protein: ASTTGGLTSYEQY
J gene: TRBJ2-1; V gene: TRBV5-1; CDR3 protein: ASSPKTSGGFNEQF
J gene: TRBJ2-1; V gene: TRBV18; CDR3 protein: ASFRQGVGNEQS
J gene: TRBJ2-5; V gene: TRBV5-1; CDR3 protein: ASSLQYQETQY